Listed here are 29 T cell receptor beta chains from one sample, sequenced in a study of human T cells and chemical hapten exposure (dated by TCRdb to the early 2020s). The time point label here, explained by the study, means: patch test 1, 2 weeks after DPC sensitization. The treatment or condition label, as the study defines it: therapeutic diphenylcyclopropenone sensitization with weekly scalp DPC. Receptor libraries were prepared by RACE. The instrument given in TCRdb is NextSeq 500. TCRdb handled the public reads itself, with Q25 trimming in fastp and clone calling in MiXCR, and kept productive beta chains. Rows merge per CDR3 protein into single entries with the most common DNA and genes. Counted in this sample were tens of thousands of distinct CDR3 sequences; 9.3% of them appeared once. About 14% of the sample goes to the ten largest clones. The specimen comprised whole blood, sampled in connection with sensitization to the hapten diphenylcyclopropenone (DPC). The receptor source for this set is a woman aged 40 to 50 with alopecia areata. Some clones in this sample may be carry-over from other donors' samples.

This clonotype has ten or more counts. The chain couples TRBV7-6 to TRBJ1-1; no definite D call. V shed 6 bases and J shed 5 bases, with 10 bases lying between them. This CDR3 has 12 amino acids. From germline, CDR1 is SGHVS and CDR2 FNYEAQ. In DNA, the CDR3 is TGTGCCAGCAGTTCGGGCCGGACTGAAGCTTTCTTT. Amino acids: CASSSGRTEAFF.

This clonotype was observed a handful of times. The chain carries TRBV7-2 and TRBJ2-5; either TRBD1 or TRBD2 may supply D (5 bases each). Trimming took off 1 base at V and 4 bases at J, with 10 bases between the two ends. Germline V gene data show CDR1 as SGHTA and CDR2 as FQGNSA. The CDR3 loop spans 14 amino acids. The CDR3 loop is CASSLERGRETQYF. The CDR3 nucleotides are TGTGCCAGCAGCTTAGAGAGGGGAAGAGAGACCCAGTACTTC. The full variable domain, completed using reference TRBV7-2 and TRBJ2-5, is GAGVSQSPSNKVTEKGKDVELRCDPISGHTALYWYRQSLGQGLEFLIYFQGNSAPDKSGLPSDRFSAERTGGSVSTLTIQRTQQEDSAVYLCASSLERGRETQYFGPGTRLLVL.

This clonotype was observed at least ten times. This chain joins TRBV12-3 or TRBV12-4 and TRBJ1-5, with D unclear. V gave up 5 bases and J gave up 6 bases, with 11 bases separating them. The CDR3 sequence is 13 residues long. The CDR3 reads CASSPVGGQPQHF. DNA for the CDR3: TGTGCCAGCAGTCCCGTAGGCGGTCAGCCCCAGCATTTT.

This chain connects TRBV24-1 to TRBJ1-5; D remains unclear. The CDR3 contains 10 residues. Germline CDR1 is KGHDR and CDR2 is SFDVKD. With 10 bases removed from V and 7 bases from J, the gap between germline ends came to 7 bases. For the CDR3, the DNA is TGTGCCACTCCCGGGCAGCCCCAGCATTTT. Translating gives CATPGQPQHF.

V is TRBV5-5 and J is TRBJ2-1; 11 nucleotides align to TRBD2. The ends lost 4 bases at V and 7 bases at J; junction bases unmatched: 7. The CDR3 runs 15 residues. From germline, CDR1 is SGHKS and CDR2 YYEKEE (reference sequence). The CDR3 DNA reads TGTGCCAGCAGCCGAGGACTAGCGGGCGAGAATGAGCAGTTCTTC. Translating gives CASSRGLAGENEQFF.

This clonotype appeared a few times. CDR3 DNA: TGTGCCAGCAGTTACCCCGGACAGGGCTCGAGAAATGAGCAGTTCTTC. Its protein product is CASSYPGQGSRNEQFF. V and J are TRBV6-2 or TRBV6-3 and TRBJ2-1, with 8 positions matching TRBD1. The ends lost 2 bases at V and 7 bases at J; junction bases unmatched: 10. Per germline, CDR1 MNHEY and CDR2 SVGEGT. This CDR3 comprises 16 residues.

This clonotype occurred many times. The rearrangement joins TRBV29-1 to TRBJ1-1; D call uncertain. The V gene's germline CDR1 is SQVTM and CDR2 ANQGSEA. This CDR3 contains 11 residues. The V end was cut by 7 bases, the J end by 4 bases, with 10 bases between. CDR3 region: CSAQKGTEAFF. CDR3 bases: TGCAGCGCACAGAAGGGCACTGAAGCTTTCTTT.

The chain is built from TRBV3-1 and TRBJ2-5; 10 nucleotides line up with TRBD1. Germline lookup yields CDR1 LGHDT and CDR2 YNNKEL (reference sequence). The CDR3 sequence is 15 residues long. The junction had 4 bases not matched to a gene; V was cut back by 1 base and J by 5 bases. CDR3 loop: CASSQGTGGGETQYF. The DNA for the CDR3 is TGTGCCAGCAGCCAAGGGACAGGGGGAGGGGAGACCCAGTACTTC.

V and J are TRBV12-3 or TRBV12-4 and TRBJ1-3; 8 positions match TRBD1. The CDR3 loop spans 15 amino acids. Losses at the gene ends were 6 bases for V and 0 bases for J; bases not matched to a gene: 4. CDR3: CASRRQGSSGNTIYF. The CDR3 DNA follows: TGTGCCAGCAGGCGACAGGGGAGCTCTGGAAACACCATATATTTT.

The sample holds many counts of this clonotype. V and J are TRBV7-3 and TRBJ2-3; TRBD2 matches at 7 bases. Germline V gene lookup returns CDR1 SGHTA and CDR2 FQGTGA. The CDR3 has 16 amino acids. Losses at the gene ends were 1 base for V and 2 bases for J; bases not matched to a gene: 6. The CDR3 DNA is TGTGCCAGCAGCTTAAGGGCTAGCGGAGCCACAGATACGCAGTATTTT. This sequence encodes CASSLRASGATDTQYF.

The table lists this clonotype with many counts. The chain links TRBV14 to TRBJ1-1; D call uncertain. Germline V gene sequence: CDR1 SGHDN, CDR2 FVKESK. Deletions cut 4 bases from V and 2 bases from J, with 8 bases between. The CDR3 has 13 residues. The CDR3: CASSRNINTEAFF. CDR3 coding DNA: TGTGCCAGCAGCCGCAACATAAACACTGAAGCTTTCTTT.

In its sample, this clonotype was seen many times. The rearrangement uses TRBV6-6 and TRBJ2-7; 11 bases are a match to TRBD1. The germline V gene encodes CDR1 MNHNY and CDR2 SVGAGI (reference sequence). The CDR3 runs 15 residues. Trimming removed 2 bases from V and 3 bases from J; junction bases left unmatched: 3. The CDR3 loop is CASSYEGTGGYEQYF. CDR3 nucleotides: TGTGCCAGCAGTTACGAAGGGACAGGGGGCTACGAGCAGTACTTC.

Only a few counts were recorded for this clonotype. The CDR3, as DNA: TGTGCCAGCAGCTTATTAGTCCTCGGCGGCCAAGAGACCCAGTACTTC. Translation gives CASSLLVLGGQETQYF. This rearrangement joins TRBV13 to TRBJ2-5; D ambiguous. With 2 bases removed from V and 1 base from J, the gap between germline ends came to 14 bases. Germline V gene data show CDR1 as PRHDT and CDR2 as FYEKMQ (reference sequence). The CDR3 sequence is 16 residues long.

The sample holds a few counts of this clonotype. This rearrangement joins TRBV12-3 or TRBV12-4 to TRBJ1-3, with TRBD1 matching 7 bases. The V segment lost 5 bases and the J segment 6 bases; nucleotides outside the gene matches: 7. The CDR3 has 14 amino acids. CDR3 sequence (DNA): TGTGCCAGCAGTGTCGGGACAGCTTTAAACACCATATATTTT. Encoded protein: CASSVGTALNTIYF.

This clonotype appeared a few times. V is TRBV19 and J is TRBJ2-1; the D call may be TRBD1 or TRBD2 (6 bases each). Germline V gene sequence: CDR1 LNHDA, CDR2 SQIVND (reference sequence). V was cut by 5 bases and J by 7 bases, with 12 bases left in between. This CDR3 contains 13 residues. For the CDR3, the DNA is TGTGCCAGTAGTTTAACAGGGACTAATGAGCAGTTCTTC. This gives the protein CASSLTGTNEQFF.

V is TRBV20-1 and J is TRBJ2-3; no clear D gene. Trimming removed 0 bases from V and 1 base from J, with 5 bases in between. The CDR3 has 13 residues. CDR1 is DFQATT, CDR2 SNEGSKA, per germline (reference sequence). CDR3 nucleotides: TGCAGTGCTAGAGACGGCCGCACAGATACGCAGTATTTT. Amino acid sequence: CSARDGRTDTQYF.

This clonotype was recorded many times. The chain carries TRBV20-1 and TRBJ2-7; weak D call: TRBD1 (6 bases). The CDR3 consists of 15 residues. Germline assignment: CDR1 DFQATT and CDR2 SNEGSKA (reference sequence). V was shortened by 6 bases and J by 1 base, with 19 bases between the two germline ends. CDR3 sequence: CSATPWDILSYEQYF. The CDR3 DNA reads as TGCAGTGCGACCCCTTGGGACATACTATCCTACGAGCAGTACTTC.

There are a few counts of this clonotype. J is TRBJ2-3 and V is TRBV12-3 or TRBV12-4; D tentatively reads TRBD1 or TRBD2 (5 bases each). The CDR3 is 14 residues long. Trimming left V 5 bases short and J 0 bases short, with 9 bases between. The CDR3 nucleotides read TGTGCCAGCAGTACTAGGGGTAGCACAGATACGCAGTATTTT. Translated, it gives CASSTRGSTDTQYF.

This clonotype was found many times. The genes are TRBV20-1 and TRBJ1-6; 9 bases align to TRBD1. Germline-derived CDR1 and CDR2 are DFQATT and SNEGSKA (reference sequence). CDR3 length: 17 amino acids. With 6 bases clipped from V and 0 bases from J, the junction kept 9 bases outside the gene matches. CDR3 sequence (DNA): TGCAGTGCAGGGGACAGGGTACGAGGCTCCTATAATTCACCCCTCCACTTT. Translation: CSAGDRVRGSYNSPLHF.

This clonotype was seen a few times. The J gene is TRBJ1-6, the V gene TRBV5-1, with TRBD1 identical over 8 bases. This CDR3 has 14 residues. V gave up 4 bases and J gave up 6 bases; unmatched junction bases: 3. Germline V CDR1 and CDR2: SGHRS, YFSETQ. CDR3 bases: TGCGCCAGCAGCGCTGGACAGGGTAATTCACCCCTCCACTTT. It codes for CASSAGQGNSPLHF.

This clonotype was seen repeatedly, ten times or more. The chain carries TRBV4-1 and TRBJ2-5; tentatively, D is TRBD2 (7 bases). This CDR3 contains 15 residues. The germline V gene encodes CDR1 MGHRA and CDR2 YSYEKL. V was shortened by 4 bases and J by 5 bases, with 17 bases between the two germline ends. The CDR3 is CASSLPGGRKETQYF. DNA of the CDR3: TGCGCCAGCAGCCTTCCCGGGGGGCGCAAGGAGACCCAGTACTTC.

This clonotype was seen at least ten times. CDR3 bases: TGCAGCGTTGTGTCCCGGGGCGAGCAGTACTTC. The encoded protein is CSVVSRGEQYF. The chain employs TRBV29-1 and TRBJ2-7; maybe TRBD2 (5 bases). The V gene lost 4 bases and the J gene lost 6 bases, with 10 bases spanning the gap. The CDR3 extends over 11 amino acids. Looked up from germline, CDR1 is SQVTM and CDR2 is ANQGSEA.

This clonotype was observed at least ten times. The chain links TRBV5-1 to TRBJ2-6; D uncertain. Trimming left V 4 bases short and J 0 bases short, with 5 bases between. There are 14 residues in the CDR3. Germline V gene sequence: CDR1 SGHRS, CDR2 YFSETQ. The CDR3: CASSVPSGANVLTF. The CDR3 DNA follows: TGCGCCAGCAGCGTCCCCTCTGGGGCCAACGTCCTGACTTTC.

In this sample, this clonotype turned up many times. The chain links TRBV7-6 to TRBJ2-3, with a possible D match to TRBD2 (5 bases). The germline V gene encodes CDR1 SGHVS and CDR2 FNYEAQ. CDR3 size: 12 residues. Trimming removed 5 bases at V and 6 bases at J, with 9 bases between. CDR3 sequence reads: CASSHWEDTQYF. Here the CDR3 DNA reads TGTGCCAGCAGCCACTGGGAGGATACGCAGTATTTT. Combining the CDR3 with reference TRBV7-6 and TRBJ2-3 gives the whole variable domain GAGVSQSPRYKVTKRGQDVALRCDPISGHVSLYWYRQALGQGPEFLTYFNYEAQQDKSGLPNDRFSAERPEGSISTLTIQRTEQRDSAMYRCASSHWEDTQYFGPGTRLTVL.

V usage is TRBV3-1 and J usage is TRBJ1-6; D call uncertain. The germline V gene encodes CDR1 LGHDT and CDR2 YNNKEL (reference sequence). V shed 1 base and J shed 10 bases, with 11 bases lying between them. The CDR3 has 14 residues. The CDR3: CASSQAAVRSPLHF. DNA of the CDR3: TGTGCCAGCAGCCAAGCGGCAGTCAGGTCACCCCTCCACTTT.

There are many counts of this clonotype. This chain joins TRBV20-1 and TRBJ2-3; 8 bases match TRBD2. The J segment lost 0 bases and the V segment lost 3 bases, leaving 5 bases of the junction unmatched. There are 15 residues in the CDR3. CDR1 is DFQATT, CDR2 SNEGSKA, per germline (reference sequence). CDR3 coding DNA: TGCAGTGCTAGGGCAAGCGGGAGAAGCACAGATACGCAGTATTTT. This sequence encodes CSARASGRSTDTQYF.

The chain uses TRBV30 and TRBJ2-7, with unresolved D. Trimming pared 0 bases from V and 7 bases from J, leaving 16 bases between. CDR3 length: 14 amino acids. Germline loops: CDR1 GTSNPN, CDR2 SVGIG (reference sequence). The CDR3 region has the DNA TGTGCCTGGAGTGTAGCATCGACCCTTATGGAGCAGTACTTC. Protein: CAWSVASTLMEQYF.

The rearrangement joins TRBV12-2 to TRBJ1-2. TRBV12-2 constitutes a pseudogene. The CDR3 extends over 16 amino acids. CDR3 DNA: TGTGCAAGTCGCTTAGCCTCGGGACTACCCAACTATGGCTACACCTTC. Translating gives CASRLASGLPNYGYTF.

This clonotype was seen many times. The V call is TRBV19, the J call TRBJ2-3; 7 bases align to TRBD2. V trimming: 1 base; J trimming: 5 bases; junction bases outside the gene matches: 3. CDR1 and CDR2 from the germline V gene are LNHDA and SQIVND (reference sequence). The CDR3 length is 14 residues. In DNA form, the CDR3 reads TGTGCCAGTAGTATAGTGGGGGGGGTAGATACGCAGTATTTT. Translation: CASSIVGGVDTQYF.